This T cell receptor (beta chain) appears in the sequencing data of a study of cytomegalovirus exposure and HLA in healthy donors. Study background: When fewer than 400 donors were genotyped, over 80% of them were found to fall in the Caucasian-associated ancestry cluster. Overall study results and limits: Reported performance of the classifier showed diagnosis of cytomegalovirus status with high specificity and sensitivity.

CDR3 size: 15 residues. CDR1 and CDR2 (germline): SGDLS, YYNGEE. PCR used 60 Vbeta primers and 13 Jbeta primers. Clones were sequenced by immunoSEQ multiplex PCR, and TCRdb holds only the in-frame ones, with some missing. The repertoire includes some 65,000 clones, around four fifths of them detected once, and 2.5% to 3.5% sits in the top ten. Worth noting for this clone: The antigen is undetermined. The junction departs from the called germline gene at one end, perhaps through a read error.

Those who donated were healthy bone marrow donors. The sequence was obtained from a girl aged 5 to 17 in good health and CMV-seropositive. This chain uses TRBV9 with TRBJ2-7; TRBD1 is a possible D gene (6 bases). Sequencing was performed on PBMCs. CDR3 loop: CDSSAGGGRSYEQYF. CDR3 nucleotides: TGTGACAGCAGCGCCGGTGGGGGCCGCTCCTACGAGCAGTACTTC.